This is a list of T cell receptor beta chains from one sample in a study of early T cells in non-severe SARS-CoV-2 infection. TCRdb reanalysed the 5' RACE reads using MiXCR and keeps one entry per CDR3 protein. The profile covers about 77,000 distinct CDR3 sequences, with approximately 12% appearing a single time and 15% to 17% taken by the ten largest. The sample here was whole blood, taken at baseline. Receptors originate from an adult who was a healthcare worker with PCR-confirmed SARS-CoV-2 infection or an uninfected control (not recorded which). The donor label of this sample is uncertain. Both conserved end residues are part of each CDR3. Fields, in order: CDR3 DNA, CDR3 protein, clone size, J gene, V gene, D gene. The D gene is left open where the match is weak. A row's size may be missing; if present it is once, few, many or a size class.

cdr3_nt: TGTGCCAGCAGTTTAACAGAGTACACTGAAGCTTTCTTT
cdr3_aa: CASSLTEYTEAFF
clone_size: few
j_call: TRBJ1-1
v_call: TRBV12-3/TRBV12-4
d_call: -

cdr3_nt: TGTGCCAGCAGATCCGCAGGGACTAGCGGGGGGGCGAATGAGCAGTTCTTC
cdr3_aa: CASRSAGTSGGANEQFF
clone_size: few
j_call: TRBJ2-1
v_call: TRBV5-5
d_call: TRBD2

cdr3_nt: TGTGCCAGCAGCCAATCCGCCGGGGAGCTGTTTTTT
cdr3_aa: CASSQSAGELFF
clone_size: few
j_call: TRBJ2-2
v_call: TRBV3-1
d_call: -

cdr3_nt: TGTGCCAGCAGCTTAGTCAGGGCGGGAGCTGGAAACACCATATATTTT
cdr3_aa: CASSLVRAGAGNTIYF
clone_size: many
j_call: TRBJ1-3
v_call: TRBV7-2
d_call: -

cdr3_nt: TGTGCCAGCTCACCAGCGGGTTCTAGCACAGATACGCAGTATTTT
cdr3_aa: CASSPAGSSTDTQYF
clone_size: many
j_call: TRBJ2-3
v_call: TRBV18
d_call: -

cdr3_nt: TGTGCCAGCAGCCAAGATCAAGGACAAAACATCTACAATGAGCAGTTCTTC
cdr3_aa: CASSQDQGQNIYNEQFF
clone_size: -
j_call: TRBJ2-1
v_call: TRBV3-1
d_call: -

cdr3_nt: TGTGCCAGCAGCGAGACGGACAGGGCCTACGAGCAGTACTTC
cdr3_aa: CASSETDRAYEQYF
clone_size: few
j_call: TRBJ2-7
v_call: TRBV7-9
d_call: TRBD1

cdr3_nt: TGTGCCAGCAGCTTAGGGGGCAGCTTGGGTGACTATGGCTACACCTTC
cdr3_aa: CASSLGGSLGDYGYTF
clone_size: many
j_call: TRBJ1-2
v_call: TRBV11-2
d_call: -

cdr3_nt: TGTGCCAGCAGCACGGAAAGCACAGATACGCAGTATTTT
cdr3_aa: CASSTESTDTQYF
clone_size: few
j_call: TRBJ2-3
v_call: TRBV7-2
d_call: -

cdr3_nt: TGTGCCAGCAGTCTCGAGGCGGGACTCACAGATACGCAGTATTTT
cdr3_aa: CASSLEAGLTDTQYF
clone_size: -
j_call: TRBJ2-3
v_call: TRBV3-1
d_call: -

cdr3_nt: TGTGCCTGGCGAACCCCGGGGGGCGTGGAGACCCAGTACTTC
cdr3_aa: CAWRTPGGVETQYF
clone_size: -
j_call: TRBJ2-5
v_call: TRBV30
d_call: -

cdr3_nt: TGCGCCAGCAGCCCCACAGGGGGCGGGAATCAGCCCCAGCATTTT
cdr3_aa: CASSPTGGGNQPQHF
clone_size: many
j_call: TRBJ1-5
v_call: TRBV5-1
d_call: TRBD1

cdr3_nt: TGTGCCAGCAGCTCCGATGGGGGGCCAGAGACCCAGAACTTC
cdr3_aa: CASSSDGGPETQNF
clone_size: -
j_call: TRBJ2-5
v_call: TRBV11-2
d_call: -

cdr3_nt: TGTGCCAGCCGGACGATAGCGGAAGAGACCCAGTACTTC
cdr3_aa: CASRTIAEETQYF
clone_size: few
j_call: TRBJ2-5
v_call: TRBV5-4
d_call: -

cdr3_nt: TGTGCCAGCAGCGCATTCGGGTCTCGCTACGAGCAGTACTTC
cdr3_aa: CASSAFGSRYEQYF
clone_size: -
j_call: TRBJ2-7
v_call: TRBV7-2
d_call: -

cdr3_nt: TGCGCCAGCAGTAGACCCCAGCGCGGAGAACTGTTTTTT
cdr3_aa: CASSRPQRGELFF
clone_size: -
j_call: TRBJ1-4
v_call: TRBV5-1
d_call: -

cdr3_nt: TGCGCCAGCAGCCAAGAGGGGCCTAGCGGGGCCTACAATGAGCAGTTCTTC
cdr3_aa: CASSQEGPSGAYNEQFF
clone_size: few
j_call: TRBJ2-1
v_call: TRBV4-1
d_call: TRBD2

cdr3_nt: TGTGCCAGCAGCTGGACTAGCGGGATTACGGCAGATACGCAGTATTTT
cdr3_aa: CASSWTSGITADTQYF
clone_size: few
j_call: TRBJ2-3
v_call: TRBV5-6
d_call: TRBD2

cdr3_nt: TGTGCCAGCAGTTTCCCCAGCGGGAGGGCCACAGATACGCAGTATTTT
cdr3_aa: CASSFPSGRATDTQYF
clone_size: many
j_call: TRBJ2-3
v_call: TRBV12-3/TRBV12-4
d_call: TRBD2

cdr3_nt: TGCGCCAGCAGCCAAGAGGCCCGGGGCTCCTACGAGCAGTACTTC
cdr3_aa: CASSQEARGSYEQYF
clone_size: few
j_call: TRBJ2-7
v_call: TRBV4-3
d_call: -

cdr3_nt: TGTGCCAGCAGCTCCCCAAGACAGGGAAACACTGAAGCTTTCTTT
cdr3_aa: CASSSPRQGNTEAFF
clone_size: many
j_call: TRBJ1-1
v_call: TRBV7-8
d_call: TRBD1

cdr3_nt: TGCAGCGTTGAAGCCCACAGGGAGGCTAACTATGGCTACACCTTC
cdr3_aa: CSVEAHREANYGYTF
clone_size: many
j_call: TRBJ1-2
v_call: TRBV29-1
d_call: -

cdr3_nt: TGCGCCAGCAGCCAAGTCTATGCCCTCGGACAGGGCGGCGACTTGAACACTGAAGCTTTCTTT
cdr3_aa: CASSQVYALGQGGDLNTEAFF
clone_size: many
j_call: TRBJ1-1
v_call: TRBV4-3
d_call: TRBD1

cdr3_nt: TGTGCCAGCAGTCGCTTAAGGGACAGCAATCAGCCCCAGCATTTT
cdr3_aa: CASSRLRDSNQPQHF
clone_size: few
j_call: TRBJ1-5
v_call: TRBV12-3/TRBV12-4
d_call: -

cdr3_nt: TGTGCCAGATCGCGCCCCAGCGGGGGGGCAGATACGCAGAATTTT
cdr3_aa: CARSRPSGGADTQNF
clone_size: -
j_call: TRBJ2-3
v_call: TRBV4-2
d_call: TRBD2

cdr3_nt: TGTGCCAGCAGCCACCACGTTGGGCCGGGAGAGACCCAGTACTTC
cdr3_aa: CASSHHVGPGETQYF
clone_size: few
j_call: TRBJ2-5
v_call: TRBV3-1
d_call: -

cdr3_nt: TGTGCCAGCAGCCTCCTTGAGATCACATTCCCCCCTCACTCCTACGAGCAGTACTTC
cdr3_aa: CASSLLEITFPPHSYEQYF
clone_size: -
j_call: TRBJ2-7
v_call: TRBV21-1
d_call: -

cdr3_nt: TGTGCCAGCAGCTTAAACGGGGAGGCTACTGAAGCTTTCTTT
cdr3_aa: CASSLNGEATEAFF
clone_size: few
j_call: TRBJ1-1
v_call: TRBV7-6
d_call: -

cdr3_nt: TGTGCCAGCAGTGCCGACCCGGGGAGGGGGCTTGGTTTTGGCAATCAGCCCCAGCATTTT
cdr3_aa: CASSADPGRGLGFGNQPQHF
clone_size: few
j_call: TRBJ1-5
v_call: TRBV6-2/TRBV6-3
d_call: TRBD1

cdr3_nt: TGTGCCACCAGTGGGGGTACAACCTCCTACAATGAGCAGTTCTTC
cdr3_aa: CATSGGTTSYNEQFF
clone_size: -
j_call: TRBJ2-1
v_call: TRBV24-1
d_call: -

cdr3_nt: TGCGCCAGCAGCTTCTCCGGGACAGGGGGTAATGAGCAGTTCTTC
cdr3_aa: CASSFSGTGGNEQFF
clone_size: -
j_call: TRBJ2-1
v_call: TRBV5-1
d_call: TRBD1